This T cell receptor (beta chain) stems from a study of blood T cell repertoires in COVID-19. Whole-study context: Acute-phase and convalescent COVID-19 samples originated in the United States, Italy and Spain.

Original processing notes: Reference gene primer amplification gave nucleated cell count estimates. Measured with immunoSEQ multiplex PCR; TCRdb has only the in-frame clones, and not every one. V and J calls plus clone size are reproduced from that table; the DNA served to infer D and trimming. The sample records some 200,000 clones, approximately 90% being singletons. V lost 3 bases and J lost 0, with 12 bases in between. The CDR3 extends over 16 amino acids. The V gene's germline CDR1 is MDHEN and CDR2 SYDVKM. Input material: peripheral blood. This TCR was recovered from a man aged 25-40 years with acute or convalescent COVID-19. The genes are TRBV28 and TRBJ2-4, with D perhaps matching TRBD1 (5 bases). The CDR3 protein is CASSFLDTLAKNIQYF. The DNA of the CDR3 is TGTGCCAGCAGTTTTTTGGACACCTTAGCCAAAAACATTCAGTACTTC.